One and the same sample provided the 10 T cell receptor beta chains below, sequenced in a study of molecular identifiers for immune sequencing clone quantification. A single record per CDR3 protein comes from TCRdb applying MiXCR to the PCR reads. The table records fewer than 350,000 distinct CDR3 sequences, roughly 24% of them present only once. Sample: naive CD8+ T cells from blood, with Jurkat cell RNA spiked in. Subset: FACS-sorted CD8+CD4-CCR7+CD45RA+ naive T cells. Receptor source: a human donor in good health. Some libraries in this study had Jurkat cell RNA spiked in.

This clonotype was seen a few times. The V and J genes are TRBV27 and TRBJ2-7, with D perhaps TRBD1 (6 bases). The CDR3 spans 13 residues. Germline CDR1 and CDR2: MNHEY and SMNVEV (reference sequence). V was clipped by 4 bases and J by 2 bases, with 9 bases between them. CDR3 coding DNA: TGTGCCAGCAGTTGGCAGGGGCCCTACGAGCAGTACTTC. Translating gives CASSWQGPYEQYF.

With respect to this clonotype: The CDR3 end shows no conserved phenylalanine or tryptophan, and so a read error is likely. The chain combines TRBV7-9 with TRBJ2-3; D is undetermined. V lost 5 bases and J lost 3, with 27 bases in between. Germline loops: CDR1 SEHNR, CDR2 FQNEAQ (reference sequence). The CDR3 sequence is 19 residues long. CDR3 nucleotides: TGTGCCAGCAGCCCCCCTCTGGCGGTCGCTCGGATCGGAACAGATACGCAGTATCTT. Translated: CASSPPLAVARIGTDTQYL.

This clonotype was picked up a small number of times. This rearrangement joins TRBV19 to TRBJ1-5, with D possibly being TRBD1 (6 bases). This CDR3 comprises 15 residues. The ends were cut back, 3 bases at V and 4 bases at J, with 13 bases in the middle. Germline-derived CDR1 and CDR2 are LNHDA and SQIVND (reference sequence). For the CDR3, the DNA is TGTGCCAGTAGTATTCGGGGGGCTGGTAATCAGCCCCAGCATTTT. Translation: CASSIRGAGNQPQHF.

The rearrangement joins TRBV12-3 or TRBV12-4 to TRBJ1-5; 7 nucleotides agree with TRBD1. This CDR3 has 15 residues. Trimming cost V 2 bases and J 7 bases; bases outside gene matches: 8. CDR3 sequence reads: CASSLSRQGDQPQHF. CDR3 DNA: TGTGCCAGCAGTTTATCACGGCAGGGGGACCAGCCCCAGCATTTT.

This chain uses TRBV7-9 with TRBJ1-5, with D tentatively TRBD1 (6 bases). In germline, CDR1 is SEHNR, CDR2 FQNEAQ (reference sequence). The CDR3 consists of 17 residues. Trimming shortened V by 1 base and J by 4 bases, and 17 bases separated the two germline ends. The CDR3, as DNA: TGTGCCAGCAGCTTAGAGGGGGGCCTGCAAACAAATCAGCCCCAGCATTTT. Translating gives CASSLEGGLQTNQPQHF.

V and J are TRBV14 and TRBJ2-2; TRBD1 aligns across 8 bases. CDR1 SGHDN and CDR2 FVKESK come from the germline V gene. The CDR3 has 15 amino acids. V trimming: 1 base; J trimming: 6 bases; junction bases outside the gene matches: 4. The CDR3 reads CASSQVRGRAGELFF. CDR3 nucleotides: TGTGCCAGCAGCCAAGTCAGGGGGCGCGCCGGGGAGCTGTTTTTT.

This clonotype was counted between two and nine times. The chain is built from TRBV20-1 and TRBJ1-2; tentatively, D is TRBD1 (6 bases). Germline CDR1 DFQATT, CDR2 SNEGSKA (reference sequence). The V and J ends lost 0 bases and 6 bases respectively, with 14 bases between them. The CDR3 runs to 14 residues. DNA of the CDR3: TGCAGTGCTAGAGAGACAGGAATTGGCCATGGCTACACCTTC. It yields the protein CSARETGIGHGYTF.

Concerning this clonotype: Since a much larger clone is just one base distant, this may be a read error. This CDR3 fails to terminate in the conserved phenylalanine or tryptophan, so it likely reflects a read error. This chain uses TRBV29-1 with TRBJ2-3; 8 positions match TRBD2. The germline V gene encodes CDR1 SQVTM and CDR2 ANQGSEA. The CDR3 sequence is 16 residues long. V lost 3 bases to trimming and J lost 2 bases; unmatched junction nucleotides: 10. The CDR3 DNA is TGCAGCGTTGATTGGCGGGAGGTAAAGGTCACAGATACGCAGTATATT. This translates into CSVDWREVKVTDTQYI.

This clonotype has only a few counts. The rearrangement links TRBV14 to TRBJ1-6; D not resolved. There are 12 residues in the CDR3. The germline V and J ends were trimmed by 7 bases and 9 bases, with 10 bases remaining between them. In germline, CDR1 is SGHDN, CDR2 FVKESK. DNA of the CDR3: TGTGCCAGCAAGGGAGGGTCTTCACCCCTCCACTTT. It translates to CASKGGSSPLHF.

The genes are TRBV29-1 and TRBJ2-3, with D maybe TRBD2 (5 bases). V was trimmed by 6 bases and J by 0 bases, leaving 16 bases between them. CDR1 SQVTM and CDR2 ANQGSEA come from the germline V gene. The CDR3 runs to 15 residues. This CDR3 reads CSVAPRDYSTDTQYF. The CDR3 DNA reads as TGCAGCGTCGCGCCCCGGGATTATAGCACAGATACGCAGTATTTT.